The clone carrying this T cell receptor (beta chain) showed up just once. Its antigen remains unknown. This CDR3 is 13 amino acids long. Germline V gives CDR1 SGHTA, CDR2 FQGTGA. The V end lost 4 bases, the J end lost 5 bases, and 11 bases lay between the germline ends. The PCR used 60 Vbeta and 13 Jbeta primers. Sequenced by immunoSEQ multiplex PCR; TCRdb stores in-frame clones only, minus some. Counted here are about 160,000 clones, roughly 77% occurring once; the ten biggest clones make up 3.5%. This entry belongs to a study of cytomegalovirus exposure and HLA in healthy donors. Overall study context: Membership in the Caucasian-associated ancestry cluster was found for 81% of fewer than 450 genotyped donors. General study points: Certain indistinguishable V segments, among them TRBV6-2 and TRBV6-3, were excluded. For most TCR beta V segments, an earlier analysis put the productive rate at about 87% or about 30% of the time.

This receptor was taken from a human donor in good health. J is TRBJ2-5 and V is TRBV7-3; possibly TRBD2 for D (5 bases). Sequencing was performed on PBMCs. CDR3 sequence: CASSSVRGETQYF. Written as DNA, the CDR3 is TGTGCCAGCAGCTCAGTCCGCGGGGAGACCCAGTACTTC.